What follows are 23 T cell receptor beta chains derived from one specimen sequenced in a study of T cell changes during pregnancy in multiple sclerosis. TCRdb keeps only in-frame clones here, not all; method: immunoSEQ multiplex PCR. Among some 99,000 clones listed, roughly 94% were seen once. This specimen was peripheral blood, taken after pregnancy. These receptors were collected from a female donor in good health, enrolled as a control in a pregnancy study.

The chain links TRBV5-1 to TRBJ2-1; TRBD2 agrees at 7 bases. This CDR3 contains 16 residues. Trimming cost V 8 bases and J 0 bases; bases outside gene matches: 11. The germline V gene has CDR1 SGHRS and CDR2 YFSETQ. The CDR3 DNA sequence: TGCGCCAGTTCGGAGATCGGGGGGAGCTCCTACAATGAGCAGTTCTTC. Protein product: CASSEIGGSSYNEQFF.

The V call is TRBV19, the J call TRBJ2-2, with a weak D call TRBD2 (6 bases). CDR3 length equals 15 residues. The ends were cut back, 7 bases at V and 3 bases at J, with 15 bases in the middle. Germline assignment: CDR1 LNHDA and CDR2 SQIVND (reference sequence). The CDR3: CASTPGDSDTGELFF. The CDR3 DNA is TGTGCCAGTACCCCGGGAGACTCGGACACCGGGGAGCTGTTTTTT.

The CDR3 sequence is CASSPWTVPGELFF. The DNA of the CDR3 is TGTGCCAGCAGCCCCTGGACAGTCCCCGGGGAGCTGTTTTTT. J is TRBJ2-2 and V is TRBV5-6, with D perhaps matching TRBD1 (6 bases). Between the trimmed V and J ends, which lost 4 bases and 6 bases, there was a span of 13 bases. The germline V gene encodes CDR1 SGHDT and CDR2 YYEEEE. The CDR3 contains 14 residues. The whole variable domain, filled in from reference TRBV5-6 and TRBJ2-2, reads DAGVTQSPTHLIKTRGQQVTLRCSPKSGHDTVSWYQQALGQGPQFIFQYYEEEERQRGNFPDRFSGHQFPNYSSELNVNALLLGDSALYLCASSPWTVPGELFFGEGSRLTVL.

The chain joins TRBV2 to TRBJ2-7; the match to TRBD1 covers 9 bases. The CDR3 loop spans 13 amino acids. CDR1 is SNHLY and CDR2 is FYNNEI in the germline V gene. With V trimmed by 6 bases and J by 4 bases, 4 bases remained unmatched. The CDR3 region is CASSDDRGYEQYF. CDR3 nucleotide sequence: TGTGCCAGCAGCGACGACAGGGGGTACGAGCAGTACTTC.

In DNA, the CDR3 is TGTGCCAGCTCCCCCAGGACCGGGACAGCCACAGATACGCAGTATTTT. Translating it yields CASSPRTGTATDTQYF. This chain connects TRBV18 to TRBJ2-3; 7 positions match TRBD1. The CDR3 spans 16 residues. J was trimmed by 2 bases and V by 6 bases; bases with no gene match: 11. Germline V gene sequence: CDR1 KGHSH, CDR2 LQKENI.

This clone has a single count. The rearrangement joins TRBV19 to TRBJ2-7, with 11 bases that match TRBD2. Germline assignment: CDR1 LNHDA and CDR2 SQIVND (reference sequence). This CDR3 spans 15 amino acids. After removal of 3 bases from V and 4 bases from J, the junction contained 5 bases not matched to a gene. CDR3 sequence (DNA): TGTGCCAGTAGTATCACTAGCGGGAGAGGGTACGAGCAGTACTTC. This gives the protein CASSITSGRGYEQYF.

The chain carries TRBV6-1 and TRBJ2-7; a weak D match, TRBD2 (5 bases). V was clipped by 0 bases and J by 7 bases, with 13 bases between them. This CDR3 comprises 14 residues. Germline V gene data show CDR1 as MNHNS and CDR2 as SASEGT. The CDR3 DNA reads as TGTGCCAGCAGTGAAGCCCGGAGCGGTGGAGAGCAGTACTTC. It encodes CASSEARSGGEQYF.

CDR3 nucleotides: TGTGCCAGCAGCTTAGTCGGGAGCTCCTACGAGCAGTACTTC. Translated: CASSLVGSSYEQYF. The chain uses TRBV7-9 and TRBJ2-7; tentative D call: TRBD2 (6 bases). This CDR3 is built from 14 residues. V shed 1 base and J shed 0 bases, with 7 bases lying between them. Germline CDR1 reads SEHNR; CDR2 reads FQNEAQ (reference sequence).

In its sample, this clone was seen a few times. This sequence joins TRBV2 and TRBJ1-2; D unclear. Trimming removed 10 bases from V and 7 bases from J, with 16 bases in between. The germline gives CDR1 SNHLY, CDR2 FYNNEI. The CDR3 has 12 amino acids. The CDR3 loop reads CATTRGIRGYTF. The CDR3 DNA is TGTGCCACGACAAGAGGGATCCGTGGCTACACCTTC.

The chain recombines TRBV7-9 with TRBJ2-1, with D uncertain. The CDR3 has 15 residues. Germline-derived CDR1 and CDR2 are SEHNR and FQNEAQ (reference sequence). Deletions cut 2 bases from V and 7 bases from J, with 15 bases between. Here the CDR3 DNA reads TGTGCCAGCAGCTTACCCCAGACAAGCAGGAATGAGCAGTTCTTC. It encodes CASSLPQTSRNEQFF.

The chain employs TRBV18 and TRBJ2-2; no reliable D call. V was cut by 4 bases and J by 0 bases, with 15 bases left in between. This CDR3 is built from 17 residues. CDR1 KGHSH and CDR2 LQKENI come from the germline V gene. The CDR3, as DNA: TGTGCCAGCTCACTCCTTTTGCTTAGTTCGAACACCGGGGAGCTGTTTTTT. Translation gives CASSLLLLSSNTGELFF.

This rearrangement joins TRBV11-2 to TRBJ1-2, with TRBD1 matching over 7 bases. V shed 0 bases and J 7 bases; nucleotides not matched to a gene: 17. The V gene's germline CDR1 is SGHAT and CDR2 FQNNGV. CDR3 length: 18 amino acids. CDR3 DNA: TGTGCCAGCAGCTTAGACTTACTAACCCGACAGGGAAAGGGTGGCTACACCTTC. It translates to CASSLDLLTRQGKGGYTF.

The CDR3 DNA sequence: TGCGCCAGCAGCTTGGGAGGGACTCGCACAGATACGCAGTATTTT. As protein: CASSLGGTRTDTQYF. V is TRBV5-1 and J is TRBJ2-3; D is perhaps TRBD2 (6 bases). V was shortened by 0 bases and J by 1 base, with 9 bases between the two germline ends. CDR3 length equals 15 residues. CDR1 is SGHRS, CDR2 YFSETQ, per germline.

The CDR3 bases are TGTGCCAGCAGTTTTTTACTAGCGGGAAAGGCAGATACGCAGTATTTT. This sequence encodes CASSFLLAGKADTQYF. The rearrangement uses TRBV28 and TRBJ2-3, with TRBD2 matching over 10 bases. Germline V gene data show CDR1 as MDHEN and CDR2 as SYDVKM. V was pared by 3 bases and J by 4 bases, with 7 bases of the junction left unmatched. This CDR3 region has 16 residues. The whole variable domain, filled in from reference TRBV28 and TRBJ2-3, reads DVKVTQSSRYLVKRTGEKVFLECVQDMDHENMFWYRQDPGLGLRLIYFSYDVKMKEKGDIPEGYSVSREKKERFSLILESASTNQTSMYLCASSFLLAGKADTQYFGPGTRLTVL.

The CDR3 region is CASSLARDYNTDTQYF. CDR3 DNA: TGTGCCAGCAGCTTAGCCCGGGACTATAACACAGATACGCAGTATTTT. The chain recombines TRBV7-2 with TRBJ2-3; 7 nucleotides align to TRBD2. Germline CDR1 reads SGHTA; CDR2 reads FQGNSA. Trimming cost V 0 bases and J 2 bases; bases outside gene matches: 5. This CDR3 contains 16 residues.

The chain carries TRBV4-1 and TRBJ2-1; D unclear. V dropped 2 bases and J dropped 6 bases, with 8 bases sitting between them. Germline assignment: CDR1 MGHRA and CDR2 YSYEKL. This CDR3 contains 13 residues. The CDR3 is CASSQRYGNEQFF. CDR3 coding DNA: TGCGCCAGCAGCCAACGCTATGGCAATGAGCAGTTCTTC.

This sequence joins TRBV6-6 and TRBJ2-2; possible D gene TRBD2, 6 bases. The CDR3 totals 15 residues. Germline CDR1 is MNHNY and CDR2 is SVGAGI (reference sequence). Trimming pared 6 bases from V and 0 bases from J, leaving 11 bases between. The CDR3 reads CASRGGPSNTGELFF. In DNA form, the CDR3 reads TGTGCCAGCAGGGGGGGACCATCGAACACCGGGGAGCTGTTTTTT.

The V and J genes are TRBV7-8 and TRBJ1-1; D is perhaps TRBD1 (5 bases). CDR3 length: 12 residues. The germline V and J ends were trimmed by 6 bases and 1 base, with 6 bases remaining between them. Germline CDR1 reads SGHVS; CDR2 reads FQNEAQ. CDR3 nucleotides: TGTGCCAGCAGTACAGGGAACACTGAAGCTTTCTTT. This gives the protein CASSTGNTEAFF.

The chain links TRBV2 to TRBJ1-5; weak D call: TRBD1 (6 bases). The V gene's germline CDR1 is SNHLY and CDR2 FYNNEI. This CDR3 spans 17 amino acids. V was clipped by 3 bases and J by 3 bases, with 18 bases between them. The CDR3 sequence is CASSDDEGVSFNQPQHF. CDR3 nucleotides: TGTGCCAGCAGTGATGATGAGGGGGTTTCTTTCAATCAGCCCCAGCATTTT.

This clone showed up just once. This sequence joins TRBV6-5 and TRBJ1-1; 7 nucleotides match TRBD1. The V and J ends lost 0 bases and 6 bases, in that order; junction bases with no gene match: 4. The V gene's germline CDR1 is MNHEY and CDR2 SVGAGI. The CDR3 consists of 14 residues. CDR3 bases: TGTGCCAGCAGTTACTCGGGTCAGGGGGCTGAAGCTTTCTTT. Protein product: CASSYSGQGAEAFF.

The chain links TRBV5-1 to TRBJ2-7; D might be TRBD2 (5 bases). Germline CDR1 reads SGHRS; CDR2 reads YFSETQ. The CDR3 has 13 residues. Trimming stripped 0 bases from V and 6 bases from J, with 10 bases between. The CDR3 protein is CASSLGGGTEQYF. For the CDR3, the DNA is TGCGCCAGCAGCTTGGGTGGAGGAACCGAGCAGTACTTC.

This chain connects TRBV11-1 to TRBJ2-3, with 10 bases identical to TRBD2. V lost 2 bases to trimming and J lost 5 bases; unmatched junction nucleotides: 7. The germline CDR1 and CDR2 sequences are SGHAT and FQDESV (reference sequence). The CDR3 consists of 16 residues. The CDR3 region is CASSLSSGREQDTQYF. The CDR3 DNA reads TGTGCCAGCAGCTTATCCAGCGGGAGGGAACAAGATACGCAGTATTTT.

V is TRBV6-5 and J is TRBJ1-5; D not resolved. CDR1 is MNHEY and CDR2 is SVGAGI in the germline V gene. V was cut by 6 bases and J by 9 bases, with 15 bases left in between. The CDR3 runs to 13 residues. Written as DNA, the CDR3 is TGTGCCAGCAGAATTACGATCCGCGGGCCCCAGCATTTT. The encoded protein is CASRITIRGPQHF.